The T cell receptor (beta chain) under discussion was sequenced for a study of regulatory T cells in long-lasting Graves disease. Findings of the study overall: Owing to a sample size that was small, accuracy may have been reduced. Persistent patients shared more public clonotypes (approximately 2,500) than new patients (more than 900). The work looked only at peripheral blood and did not look at thyroid tissue.

As concerns this clonotype: Its antigen is undetermined.

In building TCR beta libraries, iRepertoire HTBI primers were used together with Arm-PCR of CDR3 regions. One entry per CDR3 protein results from TCRdb running MiXCR on the multiplex PCR reads. The sample holds hundreds of thousands of distinct CDR3 sequences, under 25% seen once. Documented time point: persistent/refractory GD, antithyroid drugs over 5 years with positive TRAb. Making the TCR library involved RNA that had been extracted from PBMCs. V was cut by 6 bases and J by 0 bases, with 24 bases left in between. This CDR3 is built from 19 residues. This clonotype was sampled from a female donor with Graves disease. This specimen consisted of peripheral blood mononuclear cells (PBMCs), obtained when the disease was refractory, from a patient treated with antithyroid drugs. The rearrangement joins TRBV12-3 or TRBV12-4 to TRBJ2-4; weak D call: TRBD1 (6 bases). The CDR3 coding sequence is TGTGCCAGCAGCCGTTCGGGAACGGACAGCTTGATAGCCAAAAACATTCAGTACTTC. As protein: CASSRSGTDSLIAKNIQYF.